This entry features one T cell receptor beta chain sequence. Donors comprised healthy HIV-negative adults lacking recent acute infections or vaccinations. This specimen comes from a study of shared clonotypes between healthy human individuals. The data were produced by immunoSEQ multiplex PCR, yet TCRdb's version contains in-frame clones alone and is incomplete. The table shows around 1.1 million clones, with approximately 80% occurring only once. Germline values: CDR1 MNHNS, CDR2 SASEGT. The CDR3 extends over 13 amino acids. Trimming shortened V by 5 bases and J by 3 bases, and 10 bases separated the two germline ends.

The receptor was derived from a man younger than 35 in good health. Some clones in this sample may be carry-over from other donors' samples. Sample: memory CD4+ T cells from PBMCs. Subset indicated: CD45RA-negative fraction. The gene calls are TRBV6-1 and TRBJ1-2; D is ambiguous. The CDR3: CASSPQEDYGYTF. The CDR3 DNA is TGTGCCAGCAGTCCCCAGGAAGACTATGGCTACACCTTC.